This paragraph reports one TCR beta chain. Its specificity is not known. There were TCR beta CDR3 regions amplified from RNA transcripts. First-round RT-PCR targeting the TCR CDR3 was performed with the HTBI primer set. MiXCR was run by TCRdb on the multiplex PCR reads, yielding one entry per CDR3 protein. The sample shows about 130,000 distinct CDR3 sequences, 22% of them seen only once. The source of the sample is a study of T cells in Graves' hyperthyroidism and ophthalmopathy. Hyperthyroidism was newly diagnosed in patients aged 18 to 65 (duration under 2 months). Overall study results and limits: The model made its ophthalmopathy prediction, and onset followed a median about 5.9 months later.

The specimen was blood. The TCR comes from a woman aged 50 to 60 with Graves' hyperthyroidism that later progressed to Graves' ophthalmopathy.

The CDR3 loop reads CASSILQGASGANVLTF. The CDR3 bases are TGTGCCAGCAGCATACTTCAGGGGGCCTCTGGGGCCAACGTCCTGACTTTC. The gene calls are TRBV28 and TRBJ2-6; 8 bases fit TRBD1. The CDR3 length is 17 residues. Germline V gene lookup returns CDR1 MDHEN and CDR2 SYDVKM. The V and J ends lost 6 bases and 0 bases, in that order; junction bases with no gene match: 7.